The clone carrying this TCR beta chain appeared a single time. Its matching antigen is unknown. The protocol was immunoSEQ multiplex PCR, while the TCRdb copy is restricted to in-frame clones and leaves out a portion. The sample consists of about 35,000 clones, about 96% of them appearing once. This sample was included in a study of circulating and synovial CD4+ cells in juvenile arthritis. Findings of the study overall: T cell genome counts differed by at least an order of magnitude between CPL and CD4 samples. Bulk blood CD4 repertoires were more diverse than these. Shared-clonotype fractions with synovium likely underestimate full repertoire overlap.

The receptor comes from a human donor with juvenile idiopathic arthritis. Sequencing was carried out using CD4+ T cells from blood.

CDR3 amino acids: CASRIGTSGGAAYRETQYF. The DNA of the CDR3 is TGTGCCAGCAGAATTGGGACTAGCGGGGGGGCCGCGTATAGAGAGACCCAGTACTTC. The rearrangement joins TRBV28 to TRBJ2-5; 16 positions agree with TRBD2. The CDR3 is 19 amino acids. Looked up from germline, CDR1 is MDHEN and CDR2 is SYDVKM. V gave up 6 bases and J gave up 4 bases; unmatched junction bases: 14. Looking up the rest from reference TRBV28 and TRBJ2-5 gives the full variable domain: DVKVTQSSRYLVKRTGEKVFLECVQDMDHENMFWYRQDPGLGLRLIYFSYDVKMKEKGDIPEGYSVSREKKERFSLILESASTNQTSMYLCASRIGTSGGAAYRETQYFGPGTRLLVL.